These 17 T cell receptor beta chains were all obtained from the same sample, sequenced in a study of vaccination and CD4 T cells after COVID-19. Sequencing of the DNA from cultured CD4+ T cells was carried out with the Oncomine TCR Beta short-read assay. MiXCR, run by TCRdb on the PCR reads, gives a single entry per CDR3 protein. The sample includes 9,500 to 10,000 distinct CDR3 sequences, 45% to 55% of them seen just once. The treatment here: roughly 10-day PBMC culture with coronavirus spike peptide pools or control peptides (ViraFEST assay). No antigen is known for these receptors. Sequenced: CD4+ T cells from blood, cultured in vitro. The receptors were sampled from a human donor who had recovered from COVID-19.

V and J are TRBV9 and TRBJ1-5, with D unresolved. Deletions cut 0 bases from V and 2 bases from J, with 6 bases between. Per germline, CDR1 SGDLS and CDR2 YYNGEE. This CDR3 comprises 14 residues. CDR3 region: CASSVGNRNQPQHF. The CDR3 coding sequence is TGTGCCAGCAGCGTAGGGAATCGCAATCAGCCCCAGCATTTT. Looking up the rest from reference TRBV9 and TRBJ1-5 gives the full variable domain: DSGVTQTPKHLITATGQRVTLRCSPRSGDLSVYWYQQSLDQGLQFLIQYYNGEERAKGNILERFSAQQFPDLHSELNLSSLELGDSALYFCASSVGNRNQPQHFGDGTRLSIL.

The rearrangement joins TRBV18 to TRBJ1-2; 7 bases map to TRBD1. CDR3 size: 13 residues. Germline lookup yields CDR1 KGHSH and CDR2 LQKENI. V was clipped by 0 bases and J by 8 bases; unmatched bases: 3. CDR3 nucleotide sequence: TGTGCCAGCTCACCACCGACAGGGACAGGCTACACCTTC. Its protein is CASSPPTGTGYTF.

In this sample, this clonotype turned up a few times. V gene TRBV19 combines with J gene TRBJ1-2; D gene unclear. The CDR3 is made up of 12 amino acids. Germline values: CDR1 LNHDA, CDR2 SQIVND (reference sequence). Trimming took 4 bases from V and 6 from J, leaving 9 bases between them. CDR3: CASSTLRDGYTF. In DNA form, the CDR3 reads TGTGCCAGTAGTACCCTTAGGGATGGCTACACCTTC. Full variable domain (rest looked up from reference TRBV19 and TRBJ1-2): DGGITQSPKYLFRKEGQNVTLSCEQNLNHDAMYWYRQDPGQGLRLIYYSQIVNDFQKGDIAEGYSVSREKKESFPLTVTSAQKNPTAFYLCASSTLRDGYTFGSGTRLTVV.

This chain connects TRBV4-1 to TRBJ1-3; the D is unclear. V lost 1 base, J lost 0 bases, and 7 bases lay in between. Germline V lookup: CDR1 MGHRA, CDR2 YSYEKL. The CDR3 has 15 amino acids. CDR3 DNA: TGCGCCAGCAGCCAAGGGAAACACTCTGGAAACACCATATATTTT. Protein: CASSQGKHSGNTIYF.

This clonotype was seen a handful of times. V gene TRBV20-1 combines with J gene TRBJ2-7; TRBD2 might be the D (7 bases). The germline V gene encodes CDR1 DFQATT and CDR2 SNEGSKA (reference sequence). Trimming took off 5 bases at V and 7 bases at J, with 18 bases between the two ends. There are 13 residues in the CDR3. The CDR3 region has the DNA TGCAGTGCTTCCCGATTACAGGGAGGGGAGCAGTACTTC. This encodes CSASRLQGGEQYF.

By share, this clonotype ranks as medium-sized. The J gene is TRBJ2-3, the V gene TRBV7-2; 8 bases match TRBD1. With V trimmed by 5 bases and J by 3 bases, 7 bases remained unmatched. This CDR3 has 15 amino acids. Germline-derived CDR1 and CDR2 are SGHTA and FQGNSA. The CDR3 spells CASSDGQGRTDTQYF. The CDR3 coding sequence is TGTGCCAGCAGCGACGGACAGGGACGAACAGATACGCAGTATTTT.

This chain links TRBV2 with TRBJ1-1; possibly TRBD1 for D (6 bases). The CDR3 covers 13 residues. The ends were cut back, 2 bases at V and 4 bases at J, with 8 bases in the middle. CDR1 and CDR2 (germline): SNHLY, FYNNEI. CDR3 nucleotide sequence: TGTGCCAGCAGTGAAAGGACAGTCACTGAAGCTTTCTTT. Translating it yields CASSERTVTEAFF.

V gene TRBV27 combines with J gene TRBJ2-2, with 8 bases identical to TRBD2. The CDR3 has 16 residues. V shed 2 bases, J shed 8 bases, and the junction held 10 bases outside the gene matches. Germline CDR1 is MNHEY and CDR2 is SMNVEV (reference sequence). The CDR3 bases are TGTGCCAGCAGTTTACGGCGGGGGGACCCCCGGGGGGAGCTGTTTTTT. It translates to CASSLRRGDPRGELFF.

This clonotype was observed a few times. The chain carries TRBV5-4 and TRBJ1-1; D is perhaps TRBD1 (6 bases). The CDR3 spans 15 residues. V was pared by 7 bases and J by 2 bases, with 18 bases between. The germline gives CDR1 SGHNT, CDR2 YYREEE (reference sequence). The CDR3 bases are TGTGCCAGCCGGATAGATTCCGGGACAAACACTGAAGCTTTCTTT. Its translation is CASRIDSGTNTEAFF.

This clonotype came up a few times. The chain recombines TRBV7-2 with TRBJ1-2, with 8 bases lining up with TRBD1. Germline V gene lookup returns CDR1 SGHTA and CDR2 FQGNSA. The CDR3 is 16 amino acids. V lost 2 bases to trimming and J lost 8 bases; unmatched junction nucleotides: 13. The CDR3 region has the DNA TGTGCCAGCAGCTTATTTCCAGGACAGGGAATCCCCGGCTACACCTTC. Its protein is CASSLFPGQGIPGYTF.

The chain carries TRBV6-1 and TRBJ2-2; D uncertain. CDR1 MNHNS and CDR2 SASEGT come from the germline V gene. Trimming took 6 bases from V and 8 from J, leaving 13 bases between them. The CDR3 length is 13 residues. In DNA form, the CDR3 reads TGTGCCAGCAGCCGTCTGGCCTTAGGGGAGCTGTTTTTT. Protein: CASSRLALGELFF.

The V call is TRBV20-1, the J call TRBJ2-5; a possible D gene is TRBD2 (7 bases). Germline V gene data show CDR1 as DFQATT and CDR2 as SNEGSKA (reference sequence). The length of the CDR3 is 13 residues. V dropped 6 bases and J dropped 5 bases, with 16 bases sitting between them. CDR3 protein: CSASAGADETQYF. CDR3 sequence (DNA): TGCAGTGCCAGCGCGGGGGCTGACGAGACCCAGTACTTC.

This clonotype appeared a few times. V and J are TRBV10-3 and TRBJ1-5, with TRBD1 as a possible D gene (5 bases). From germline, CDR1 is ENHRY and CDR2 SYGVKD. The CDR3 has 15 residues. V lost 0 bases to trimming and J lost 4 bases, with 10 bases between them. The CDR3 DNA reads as TGTGCCATCAGTGAGTCCGGGGGGTCTAATCAGCCCCAGCATTTT. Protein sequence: CAISESGGSNQPQHF.

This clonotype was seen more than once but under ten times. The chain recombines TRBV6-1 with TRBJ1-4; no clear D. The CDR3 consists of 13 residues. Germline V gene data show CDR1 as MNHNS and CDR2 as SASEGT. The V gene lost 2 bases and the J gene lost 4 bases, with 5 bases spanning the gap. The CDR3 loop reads CASSEQVNEKLFF. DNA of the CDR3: TGTGCCAGCAGTGAACAGGTTAATGAAAAACTGTTTTTT.

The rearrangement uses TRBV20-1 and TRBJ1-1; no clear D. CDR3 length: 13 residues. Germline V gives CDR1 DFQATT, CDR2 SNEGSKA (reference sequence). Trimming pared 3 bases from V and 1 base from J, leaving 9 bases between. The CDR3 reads CSASRPENTEAFF. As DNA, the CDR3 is TGCAGTGCTAGTAGACCGGAGAACACTGAAGCTTTCTTT.

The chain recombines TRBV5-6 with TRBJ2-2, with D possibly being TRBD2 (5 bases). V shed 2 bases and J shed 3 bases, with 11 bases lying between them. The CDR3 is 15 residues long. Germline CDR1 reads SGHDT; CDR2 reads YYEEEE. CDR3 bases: TGTGCCAGCAGCTTACTCCGGGAATACACCGGGGAGCTGTTTTTT. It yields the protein CASSLLREYTGELFF.

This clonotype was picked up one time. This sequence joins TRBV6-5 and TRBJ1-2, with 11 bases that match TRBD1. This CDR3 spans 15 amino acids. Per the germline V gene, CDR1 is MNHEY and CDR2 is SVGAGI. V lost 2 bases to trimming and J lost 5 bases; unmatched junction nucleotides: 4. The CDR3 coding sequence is TGTGCCAGCAGTTACCCCGGACAGGGGGCTTATGGCTACACCTTC. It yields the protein CASSYPGQGAYGYTF.